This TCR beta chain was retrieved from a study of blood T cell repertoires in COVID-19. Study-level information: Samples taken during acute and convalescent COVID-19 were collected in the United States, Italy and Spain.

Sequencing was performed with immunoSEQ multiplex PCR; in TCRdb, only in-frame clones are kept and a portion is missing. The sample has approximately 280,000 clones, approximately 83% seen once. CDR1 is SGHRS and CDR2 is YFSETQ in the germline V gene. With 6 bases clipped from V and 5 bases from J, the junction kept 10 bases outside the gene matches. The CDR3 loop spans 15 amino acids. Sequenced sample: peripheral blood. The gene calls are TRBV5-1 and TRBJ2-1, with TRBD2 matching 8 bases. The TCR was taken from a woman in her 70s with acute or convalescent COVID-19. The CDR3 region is CASTPGGGQNNEQFF. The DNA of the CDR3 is TGCGCCAGCACCCCGGGAGGGGGTCAGAACAATGAGCAGTTCTTC.